The present T cell receptor beta chain was sequenced within a study of cytomegalovirus exposure and HLA in healthy donors. Both 60 Vbeta primers and 13 Jbeta primers went into the PCR. Assay: immunoSEQ multiplex PCR; the TCRdb copy retains only in-frame clones and omits some. The sample carries 150,000 to 250,000 clones, 65% to 90% recorded once. After removal of 0 bases from V and 0 bases from J, the junction contained 3 bases not matched to a gene. Germline CDR1 SGDLS, CDR2 YYNGEE. The CDR3 consists of 18 residues. The rearrangement uses TRBV9 and TRBJ2-3; 14 bases are a match to TRBD2. Material for sequencing was PBMCs. This TCR was sampled from a woman between 45 and 60 years old in good health and CMV-seronegative. The CDR3 nucleotides are TGTGCCAGCAGCGTAGAGACTAGCGGGAGGGATAGCACAGATACGCAGTATTTT. Protein product: CASSVETSGRDSTDTQYF.